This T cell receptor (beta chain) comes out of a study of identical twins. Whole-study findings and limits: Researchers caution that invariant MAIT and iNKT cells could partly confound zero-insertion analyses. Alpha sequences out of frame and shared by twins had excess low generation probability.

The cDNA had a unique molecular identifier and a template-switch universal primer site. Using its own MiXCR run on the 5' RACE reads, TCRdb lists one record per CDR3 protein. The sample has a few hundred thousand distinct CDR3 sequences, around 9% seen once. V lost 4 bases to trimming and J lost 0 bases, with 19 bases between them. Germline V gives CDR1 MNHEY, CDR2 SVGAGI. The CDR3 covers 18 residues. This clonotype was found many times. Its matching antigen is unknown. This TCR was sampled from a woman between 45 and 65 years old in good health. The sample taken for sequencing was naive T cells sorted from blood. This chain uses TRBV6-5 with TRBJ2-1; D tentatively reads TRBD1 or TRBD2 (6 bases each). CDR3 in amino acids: CASSSLRGGGSSYNEQFF. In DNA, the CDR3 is TGTGCCAGCAGTTCCCTCCGAGGAGGGGGTAGCTCCTACAATGAGCAGTTCTTC.